These 20 T cell receptor beta chains originate from one sample sequenced in a study of T-cell reconstitution after alpha-beta-depleted transplantation in children (dated by TCRdb to the mid-2010s). Library generation was performed with PCR. This sample was sequenced with an Illumina HiSeq 2500. TCR libraries were prepared with molecular barcoding, using unique molecular identifiers to normalize TCRbeta repertoire quantification. The raw public reads went through TCRdb reprocessing: fastp at Q25, MiXCR clone calling, in-frame beta chains kept. For every CDR3 protein sequence, its rows merge into one entry that carries the most common genes and DNA. The sample table contains under 850,000 distinct CDR3 sequences; only one count was recorded for around 14% of them. The ten top clones hold around 0.76% of the sample. Interpreted using the paper, the treatment or condition label stands for: allogeneic hematopoietic cell transplantation with graft depleted of TCRalphabeta T cells and CD19 B cells.

Here the sequenced sample was PBMCs, taken before TCRalphabeta/CD19-depleted stem cell transplant. These receptors originate from a girl aged 2 to 10 with congenital amegakaryocytic thrombocytopenia, due to receive a stem cell transplant.

The V gene is TRBV20-1, the J gene TRBJ2-7; 13 positions match TRBD2. The V gene end was trimmed by 1 base and the J gene end by 6 bases; junction bases not matched to a gene: 6. Germline lookup yields CDR1 DFQATT and CDR2 SNEGSKA (reference sequence). This CDR3 region has 15 residues. DNA for the CDR3: TGCAGTGCTAGAGGTTCGGGACTAGCGGGACCCGAGCAGTACTTC. Translation gives CSARGSGLAGPEQYF.

CDR3 loop: CASSPLERASTDTQYF. CDR3 sequence (DNA): TGTGCCAGCAGCCCCTTAGAGAGAGCTAGCACAGATACGCAGTATTTT. This chain uses TRBV6-1 with TRBJ2-3; D unresolved. The CDR3 has 16 amino acids. Trimming took off 6 bases at V and 0 bases at J, with 16 bases between the two ends. The germline V gene encodes CDR1 MNHNS and CDR2 SASEGT.

This clonotype was recorded many times. The rearrangement links TRBV20-1 to TRBJ2-1; D remains unclear. Trimming shortened V by 7 bases and J by 6 bases, and 4 bases separated the two germline ends. Germline assignment: CDR1 DFQATT and CDR2 SNEGSKA (reference sequence). The CDR3 totals 9 residues. This chain's CDR3 is CSVSNEQFF. DNA for the CDR3: TGCAGTGTGTCCAATGAGCAGTTCTTC.

This clonotype was seen many times. The chain is built from TRBV29-1 and TRBJ2-1; possible D gene TRBD2, 6 bases. Trimming pared 6 bases from V and 6 bases from J, leaving 21 bases between. The CDR3 runs 15 residues. Germline V gives CDR1 SQVTM, CDR2 ANQGSEA. This CDR3 is CSVVMTSTIGNEQFF. CDR3 coding DNA: TGCAGCGTGGTTATGACTAGTACGATTGGCAATGAGCAGTTCTTC.

The V and J genes are TRBV7-7 and TRBJ2-1, with D uncertain. This CDR3 region has 14 residues. Trimming left V 8 bases short and J 8 bases short, with 19 bases between. In germline, CDR1 is SSHAT, CDR2 FNYEAQ (reference sequence). CDR3 in DNA: TGTGCCAGCGCTAGTGGCCACCGGCCGGATGAGCAGTTCTTC. It specifies CASASGHRPDEQFF.

The V and J genes are TRBV30 and TRBJ2-7; 11 bases agree with TRBD2. Germline loops: CDR1 GTSNPN, CDR2 SVGIG (reference sequence). The CDR3 is made up of 15 amino acids. Trimming removed 1 base from V and 3 bases from J; junction bases left unmatched: 5. The CDR3 DNA follows: TGTGCCTGGAGTGACTGGACTAGCGGGTACTACGAGCAGTACTTC. This encodes CAWSDWTSGYYEQYF.

In its sample, this clonotype was seen a few times. This rearrangement joins TRBV7-9 to TRBJ2-4; D remains ambiguous. The V gene lost 1 base and the J gene lost 0 bases, with 7 bases spanning the gap. The germline gives CDR1 SEHNR, CDR2 FQNEAQ (reference sequence). The CDR3 runs 15 residues. The DNA of the CDR3 is TGTGCCAGCAGCTTAGGACACTTAGCCAAAAACATTCAGTACTTC. Its protein product is CASSLGHLAKNIQYF.

This clonotype has ten or more counts. J is TRBJ2-7 and V is TRBV28; D is unresolved. CDR1 and CDR2 from the germline V gene are MDHEN and SYDVKM. The CDR3 extends over 14 amino acids. Trimming cost V 3 bases and J 2 bases, with 11 bases left between them. The CDR3 is CASSFRMTPYEQYF. The CDR3, as DNA: TGTGCCAGCAGTTTCCGCATGACGCCCTACGAGCAGTACTTC.

This clonotype came up many times. The chain recombines TRBV20-1 with TRBJ2-3; possibly TRBD2 for D (7 bases). Trimming shortened V by 6 bases and J by 4 bases, and 29 bases separated the two germline ends. This CDR3 is built from 18 residues. Germline-derived CDR1 and CDR2 are DFQATT and SNEGSKA (reference sequence). The CDR3 here is CSALTRRGGGRQADTQYF. The DNA for the CDR3 is TGCAGTGCCCTGACTCGACGGGGCGGCGGGAGACAGGCAGATACGCAGTATTTT.

The chain joins TRBV2 to TRBJ2-2; unclear D gene. Germline loops: CDR1 SNHLY, CDR2 FYNNEI. The CDR3 consists of 13 residues. Trimming took 3 bases from V and 6 from J, leaving 8 bases between them. CDR3: CASSDNPPGELFF. In nucleotides, the CDR3 is TGTGCCAGCAGTGACAACCCTCCCGGGGAGCTGTTTTTT.

In its sample, this clonotype was seen many times. The chain combines TRBV5-1 with TRBJ2-5; tentative D call: TRBD2 (6 bases). Per germline, CDR1 SGHRS and CDR2 YFSETQ. The CDR3 loop spans 13 amino acids. Trimming cost V 5 bases and J 2 bases, with 10 bases left between them. The CDR3 DNA sequence: TGCGCCAGCAGATTAGCGGAGCAAGAGACCCAGTACTTC. Translation gives CASRLAEQETQYF.

This clonotype was counted between two and nine times. The chain joins TRBV5-1 to TRBJ1-5, with D possibly being TRBD1 (5 bases). The germline gives CDR1 SGHRS, CDR2 YFSETQ. The length of the CDR3 is 15 residues. Trimming removed 4 bases at V and 6 bases at J, with 17 bases between. CDR3 sequence: CASSPDPGMGQPQHF. The CDR3 bases are TGCGCCAGCAGCCCGGACCCAGGGATGGGTCAGCCCCAGCATTTT.

This clonotype was counted many times. This sequence joins TRBV20-1 and TRBJ2-1; no clear D gene. V dropped 0 bases and J dropped 0 bases, with 12 bases sitting between them. The CDR3 runs to 16 residues. Germline values: CDR1 DFQATT, CDR2 SNEGSKA (reference sequence). CDR3 sequence (DNA): TGCAGTGCTAGAGATGTCGGTTTCTCCTCCTACAATGAGCAGTTCTTC. Its protein product is CSARDVGFSSYNEQFF.

Concerning this clonotype: One junction end does not reproduce the germline sequence, and a read error may be involved. V is TRBV18 and J is TRBJ2-7, with unresolved D. Per germline, CDR1 KGHSH and CDR2 LQKENI. The CDR3 runs 13 residues. The CDR3 DNA follows: TGTGCCAGCTTACCAGGTTCAGACCACGAGCAGTACTTC. Translated, it gives CASLPGSDHEQYF. The variable domain in full, with the rest retrieved from reference TRBV18 and TRBJ2-7, is NAGVMQNPRHLVRRRGQEARLRCSPMKGHSHVYWYRQLPEEGLKFMVYLQKENIIDESGMPKERFSAEFPKEGPSILRIQQVVRGDSAAYFCASLPGSDHEQYFGPGTRLTVT.

This clonotype has only a few counts. This rearrangement joins TRBV20-1 to TRBJ2-7, with D possibly being TRBD2 (6 bases). Germline V gene sequence: CDR1 DFQATT, CDR2 SNEGSKA (reference sequence). This CDR3 spans 15 amino acids. V lost 3 bases and J 2 bases, leaving 17 bases between the germline ends. The DNA for the CDR3 is TGCAGTGCTAGCCCCCGGGAGACTTATACCTACGAGCAGTACTTC. Translation: CSASPRETYTYEQYF.

This clonotype was seen many times. This chain joins TRBV20-1 and TRBJ2-7; TRBD1 might be the D (5 bases). V was pared by 5 bases and J by 1 base, with 15 bases between. CDR3 length: 14 amino acids. CDR1 is DFQATT, CDR2 SNEGSKA, per germline (reference sequence). The CDR3 sequence is CSAGSRTPSYEQYF. The DNA for the CDR3 is TGCAGTGCTGGTTCAAGGACACCTTCCTACGAGCAGTACTTC.

This clonotype was observed a handful of times. The chain combines TRBV20-1 with TRBJ2-1, with D tentatively TRBD2 (5 bases). With 1 base removed from V and 10 bases from J, the gap between germline ends came to 17 bases. In germline, CDR1 is DFQATT, CDR2 SNEGSKA (reference sequence). The CDR3 extends over 14 amino acids. The CDR3 region is CSARGFYSPGEQFF. As DNA, the CDR3 is TGCAGTGCTAGAGGTTTCTATTCACCGGGAGAGCAGTTCTTC.

This clonotype has only a few counts. This CDR3 is CASSAGAWEVTQYF. In nucleotides, the CDR3 is TGTGCCAGCAGCGCGGGGGCTTGGGAGGTTACGCAGTATTTT. J is TRBJ2-3 and V is TRBV28; D perhaps matches TRBD2 (7 bases). The V end lost 6 bases, the J end lost 8 bases, and 18 bases lay between the germline ends. The CDR3 totals 14 residues. CDR1 and CDR2 (germline): MDHEN, SYDVKM.

The sample holds a few counts of this clonotype. The chain couples TRBV5-1 to TRBJ2-5; 9 nucleotides match TRBD2. Germline V CDR1 and CDR2: SGHRS, YFSETQ. The CDR3 sequence is 16 residues long. Losses at the gene ends were 4 bases for V and 5 bases for J; bases not matched to a gene: 12. In DNA form, the CDR3 reads TGCGCCAGCAGCGATAGCGGGAGCGCGGCGGTGGAGACCCAGTACTTC. Its protein product is CASSDSGSAAVETQYF.

The chain uses TRBV27 and TRBJ2-6; D might be TRBD1 (5 bases). CDR1 and CDR2 from the germline V gene are MNHEY and SMNVEV (reference sequence). Trimming left V 3 bases short and J 3 bases short, with 27 bases between. This CDR3 spans 21 amino acids. This chain's CDR3 is CASSFVNRVGRVAGGANVLTF. The CDR3 nucleotides read TGTGCCAGCAGTTTTGTGAACAGAGTAGGCAGGGTAGCCGGTGGGGCCAACGTCCTGACTTTC.